The sequence of this TCR beta chain was determined in a study of PD-1 blockade in classical Hodgkin lymphoma. Points from the study as a whole: Nivolumab initiation under 1 year post-ASCT meant exclusion.

Time point in this sample: cycle 4 day 1 (C4D1), after 5 to 7 weeks of nivolumab. All patients relapsed after autologous stem cell transplantation, and brentuximab vedotin exposure varied. This CDR3 spans 15 amino acids. Germline V CDR1 and CDR2: SSHAT, FNYEAQ (reference sequence). Trimming pared 5 bases from V and 6 bases from J, leaving 18 bases between. Repertoires were generated with immunoSEQ multiplex PCR, while TCRdb's copy carries only in-frame clones and drops some. The data show about 47,000 clones, approximately 80% seen once. The table lists this clone with a count of one. Its antigen is undetermined.

Sample: peripheral blood mononuclear cells (PBMCs), taken before the fourth cycle of nivolumab. The source of this sequence is a human donor with classical Hodgkin lymphoma. This chain uses TRBV7-7 with TRBJ2-3; TRBD2 might be the D (7 bases). CDR3 protein: CASSPLGGGADTQYF. The CDR3 DNA reads TGTGCCAGCAGCCCCCTTGGCGGGGGCGCCGATACGCAGTATTTT.